These 14 T cell receptor beta chains were sequenced from one sample in a study of control samples from healthy donors and cancer patients (dated by TCRdb to about 2020). The library was generated by the immunoSEQ multiplex PCR assay. In TCRdb, the immuneACCESS table is reduced to in-frame sequences with V and J assigned. These tables do not hold every clone; where another copy was compared, an unresolved V gene accounts for under half, and the others remain unexplained. This sample gives 150,000 to 170,000 clones in total; approximately 94% of them show up just once. The ten top clones hold around 5.4% of the sample. Sequenced material: blood. The receptors originated from a man aged 40-50 years in good health.

J is TRBJ2-3 and V is TRBV7-2, with 7 bases lining up with TRBD2. J was trimmed by 4 bases and V by 4 bases; bases with no gene match: 5. The germline V gene has CDR1 SGHTA and CDR2 FQGNSA. This CDR3 comprises 14 residues. The CDR3 loop reads CASSWGGSADTQYF. The CDR3 region has the DNA TGTGCCAGCAGCTGGGGGGGTTCTGCAGATACGCAGTATTTT.

This rearrangement joins TRBV5-6 to TRBJ2-5, with 9 bases fitting TRBD2. Germline-derived CDR1 and CDR2 are SGHDT and YYEEEE. Trimming removed 2 bases from V and 4 bases from J; junction bases left unmatched: 6. The CDR3 extends over 15 amino acids. DNA for the CDR3: TGTGCCAGCAGCTTTTTCTCTAGCGGGGTAGAGACCCAGTACTTC. It is translated as CASSFFSSGVETQYF.

V is TRBV5-1 and J is TRBJ2-1; 11 bases align to TRBD2. The CDR3 is made up of 17 amino acids. Looked up from germline, CDR1 is SGHRS and CDR2 is YFSETQ. J gave up 0 bases and V 0 bases, and 2 bases lay outside the gene matches. In nucleotides, the CDR3 is TGCGCCAGCAGCTTGGGTAGCGGGGGGGCCTCCTACAATGAGCAGTTCTTC. It codes for CASSLGSGGASYNEQFF. Full variable domain (remainder filled in from reference TRBV5-1 and TRBJ2-1): KAGVTQTPRYLIKTRGQQVTLSCSPISGHRSVSWYQQTPGQGLQFLFEYFSETQRNKGNFPGRFSGRQFSNSRSEMNVSTLELGDSALYLCASSLGSGGASYNEQFFGPGTRLTVL.

This rearrangement joins TRBV7-8 to TRBJ2-7; TRBD1 agrees at 7 bases. With 0 bases clipped from V and 3 bases from J, the junction kept 2 bases outside the gene matches. From germline, CDR1 is SGHVS and CDR2 FQNEAQ. CDR3 length: 14 residues. The chain's CDR3 is CASSLAQGHYEQYF. The CDR3 coding sequence is TGTGCCAGCAGCTTAGCACAGGGGCACTACGAGCAGTACTTC.

This clone was recorded once. This chain uses TRBV2 with TRBJ1-6; no definite D call. The CDR3 sequence is 13 residues long. The V end lost 5 bases, the J end lost 9 bases, and 11 bases lay between the germline ends. Per germline, CDR1 SNHLY and CDR2 FYNNEI. The CDR3 DNA reads as TGTGCCAGCAGTCCCAGGTTCACTTCACCCCTCCACTTT. Encoded protein: CASSPRFTSPLHF.

The chain carries TRBV24-1 and TRBJ2-7, with 7 bases matching TRBD1. This CDR3 is 14 amino acids long. The germline gives CDR1 KGHDR, CDR2 SFDVKD. Germline trimming cut 6 bases from V and 3 bases from J; bases unmatched to any gene: 7. CDR3 sequence: CATSHRDSHYEQYF. For the CDR3, the DNA is TGTGCCACCAGTCACCGGGACAGCCACTACGAGCAGTACTTC.

The J gene is TRBJ2-7, the V gene TRBV9; D gene ambiguous. CDR3 length equals 17 residues. Trimming left V 3 bases short and J 5 bases short, with 24 bases between. The germline gives CDR1 SGDLS, CDR2 YYNGEE. The DNA of the CDR3 is TGTGCCAGCAGCGAAAAGCCCGACACCCCCAACTCGAACGAGCAGTACTTC. Encoded protein: CASSEKPDTPNSNEQYF.

The V call is TRBV7-8, the J call TRBJ2-2; 7 bases match TRBD1. Trimming cost V 6 bases and J 4 bases; bases outside gene matches: 8. The CDR3 contains 15 residues. Looked up from germline, CDR1 is SGHVS and CDR2 is FQNEAQ. The chain's CDR3 is CASSLQGLGTGELFF. The CDR3, as DNA: TGTGCCAGCAGTTTACAGGGGCTGGGCACCGGGGAGCTGTTTTTT.

The chain carries TRBV19 and TRBJ2-7, with D possibly TRBD1 on 6 matching bases. Looked up from germline, CDR1 is LNHDA and CDR2 is SQIVND (reference sequence). The CDR3 consists of 13 residues. V lost 5 bases to trimming and J lost 5 bases, with 13 bases between them. CDR3 residues: CASSPQGINEQYF. DNA of the CDR3: TGTGCCAGTAGTCCACAGGGTATCAACGAGCAGTACTTC.

The chain has TRBV6-5 and TRBJ1-5, with 7 bases identical to TRBD1. V was clipped by 6 bases and J by 0 bases; unmatched bases: 5. The germline V gene encodes CDR1 MNHEY and CDR2 SVGAGI. The CDR3 is 15 residues long. This CDR3 reads CASSVGQYSNQPQHF. The CDR3 DNA follows: TGTGCCAGCAGCGTGGGACAGTATAGCAATCAGCCCCAGCATTTT.

This chain uses TRBV15 with TRBJ2-7; 11 nucleotides match TRBD1. V shed 2 bases and J 3 bases; nucleotides not matched to a gene: 3. The germline V gene encodes CDR1 LNHNV and CDR2 YYDKDF (reference sequence). The CDR3 is made up of 15 amino acids. As DNA, the CDR3 is TGTGCCACCAGCAGAACCGGGACAGGGGGCTACGAGCAGTACTTC. It specifies CATSRTGTGGYEQYF.

This sequence joins TRBV28 and TRBJ2-2; D ambiguous. This CDR3 has 13 amino acids. V was trimmed by 8 bases and J by 2 bases, leaving 9 bases between them. Germline V gives CDR1 MDHEN, CDR2 SYDVKM. The CDR3 protein is CASLWGNTGELFF. CDR3 nucleotides: TGTGCCAGCCTGTGGGGTAACACCGGGGAGCTGTTTTTT.

Comments on this clone: Other DNA sequences in this specimen translate into the identical CDR3. V usage is TRBV5-1 and J usage is TRBJ2-1; D remains unclear. Germline CDR1 is SGHRS and CDR2 is YFSETQ. V was pared by 0 bases and J by 1 base, with 5 bases between. The CDR3 consists of 14 residues. The CDR3 DNA sequence: TGCGCCAGCAGCTTGGCCGGATCCTACAATGAGCAGTTCTTC. Its protein product is CASSLAGSYNEQFF.

The chain combines TRBV5-8 with TRBJ1-2; the D is unclear. Per germline, CDR1 SGHTS and CDR2 YDEGEE. V lost 2 bases and J 5 bases, leaving 19 bases between the germline ends. The CDR3 is 16 amino acids. The CDR3 DNA reads TGTGCCAGCAGCTTCAGGTCAGCGGTCCAGTTTTATGGCTACACCTTC. This gives the protein CASSFRSAVQFYGYTF.